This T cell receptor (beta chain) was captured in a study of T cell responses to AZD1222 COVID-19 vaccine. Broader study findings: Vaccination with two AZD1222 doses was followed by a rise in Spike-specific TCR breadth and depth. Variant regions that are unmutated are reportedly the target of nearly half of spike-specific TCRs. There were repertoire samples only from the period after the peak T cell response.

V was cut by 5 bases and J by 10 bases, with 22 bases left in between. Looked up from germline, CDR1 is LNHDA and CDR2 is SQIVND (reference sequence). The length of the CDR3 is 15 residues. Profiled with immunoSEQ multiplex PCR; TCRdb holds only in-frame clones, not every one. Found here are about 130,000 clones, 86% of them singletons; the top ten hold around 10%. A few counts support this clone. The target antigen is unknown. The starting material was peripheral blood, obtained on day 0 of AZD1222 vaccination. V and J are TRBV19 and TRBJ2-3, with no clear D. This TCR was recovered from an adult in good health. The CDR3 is CASSSRKGKGEAQYF. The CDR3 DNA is TGTGCCAGTAGTTCGAGGAAAGGAAAGGGTGAGGCGCAGTATTTT.